These 12 T cell receptor beta chains share one sample of origin, sequenced in a study of vaccination and CD4 T cells after COVID-19. Specified treatment: approximately 9-day PBMC culture with coronavirus spike peptide pools or control peptides (ViraFEST assay). For these receptors, no antigen is known. Cultured CD4+ T cells had their DNA profiled by the Oncomine TCR Beta short-read assay. TCRdb re-called the PCR reads through MiXCR, storing one row per CDR3 protein. The top ten hold roughly 7% of the sample, which has about 20,000 distinct CDR3 sequences, less than 70% seen once. The sequencing sample was made of CD4+ T cells from blood, cultured in vitro. The receptors originated from a human donor who had recovered from COVID-19.

The chain is built from TRBV7-9 and TRBJ1-2; 7 bases fit TRBD1. This CDR3 has 13 amino acids. Per germline, CDR1 SEHNR and CDR2 FQNEAQ (reference sequence). Trimming cost V 4 bases and J 4 bases; bases outside gene matches: 3. The CDR3 coding sequence is TGTGCCAGCAGCTCCACAGGGGTCTATGGCTACACCTTC. Amino acid sequence: CASSSTGVYGYTF. Variable domain in full (rest from reference TRBV7-9 and TRBJ1-2): DTGVSQNPRHKITKRGQNVTFRCDPISEHNRLYWYRQTLGQGPEFLTYFQNEAQLEKSRLLSDRFSAERPKGSFSTLEIQRTEQGDSAMYLCASSSTGVYGYTFGSGTRLTVV.

This chain links TRBV10-3 with TRBJ2-7, with 10 positions matching TRBD1. V was pared by 4 bases and J by 2 bases, with 14 bases of the junction left unmatched. The CDR3 covers 18 residues. Germline V gene sequence: CDR1 ENHRY, CDR2 SYGVKD. The CDR3 bases are TGTGCCATCAGTGGGCCACCCCGACAGGGGGCCCTTGCCTACGAGCAGTACTTC. This codes for CAISGPPRQGALAYEQYF.

This clonotype has just a few counts. The chain couples TRBV2 to TRBJ1-3, with unresolved D. V lost 4 bases and J lost 4, with 11 bases in between. The CDR3 length is 14 residues. Germline lookup yields CDR1 SNHLY and CDR2 FYNNEI. CDR3: CASSATGSGNTIYF. In nucleotides, the CDR3 is TGTGCCAGCAGTGCGACGGGATCCGGAAACACCATATATTTT.

This clonotype was seen a handful of times. The chain joins TRBV7-2 to TRBJ1-2; D uncertain. Trimming shortened V by 1 base and J by 5 bases, and 11 bases separated the two germline ends. Germline V gives CDR1 SGHTA, CDR2 FQGNSA. The CDR3 runs 14 residues. CDR3 residues: CASSLGPGDYGYTF. CDR3 in DNA: TGTGCCAGCAGCTTAGGCCCAGGCGATTATGGCTACACCTTC. The whole variable domain, remainder taken from reference TRBV7-2 and TRBJ1-2, is GAGVSQSPSNKVTEKGKDVELRCDPISGHTALYWYRQSLGQGLEFLIYFQGNSAPDKSGLPSDRFSAERTGGSVSTLTIQRTQQEDSAVYLCASSLGPGDYGYTFGSGTRLTVV.

This rearrangement joins TRBV12-3 or TRBV12-4 to TRBJ1-5; weak D call: TRBD1 (5 bases). V was trimmed by 3 bases and J by 4 bases, leaving 13 bases between them. There are 15 residues in the CDR3. CDR3 amino acids: CASSLEGVGNQPQHF. In DNA form, the CDR3 reads TGTGCCAGCAGTTTGGAAGGGGTGGGAAATCAGCCCCAGCATTTT.

V is TRBV19 and J is TRBJ2-5; no clear D. Per germline, CDR1 LNHDA and CDR2 SQIVND (reference sequence). This CDR3 comprises 12 residues. The germline V and J ends were trimmed by 8 bases and 4 bases, with 11 bases remaining between them. The CDR3 spells CASRQSGETQYF. The CDR3 nucleotides read TGTGCCAGTCGACAATCGGGAGAGACCCAGTACTTC. The full variable domain, rest sourced from reference TRBV19 and TRBJ2-5, is DGGITQSPKYLFRKEGQNVTLSCEQNLNHDAMYWYRQDPGQGLRLIYYSQIVNDFQKGDIAEGYSVSREKKESFPLTVTSAQKNPTAFYLCASRQSGETQYFGPGTRLLVL.

The chain joins TRBV30 to TRBJ1-1, with 7 bases fitting TRBD1. The V segment lost 8 bases and the J segment 1 base; nucleotides outside the gene matches: 4. The CDR3 covers 12 residues. Per the germline V gene, CDR1 is GTSNPN and CDR2 is SVGIG (reference sequence). This CDR3 is CAQDRRNTEAFF. The CDR3 nucleotides are TGTGCCCAGGACAGGAGGAACACTGAAGCTTTCTTT.

The chain has TRBV6-1 and TRBJ2-1; 7 positions agree with TRBD2. V lost 2 bases to trimming and J lost 6 bases; unmatched junction nucleotides: 10. The CDR3 has 16 residues. Germline assignment: CDR1 MNHNS and CDR2 SASEGT. The CDR3 DNA follows: TGTGCCAGCAGTGAAAGAGGACTAGTCAGTGCCAATGAGCAGTTCTTC. Translated: CASSERGLVSANEQFF.

The chain combines TRBV20-1 with TRBJ1-2; D gene ambiguous. Deletions cut 0 bases from V and 7 bases from J, with 12 bases between. This CDR3 contains 13 residues. Looked up from germline, CDR1 is DFQATT and CDR2 is SNEGSKA (reference sequence). The CDR3 DNA reads as TGCAGTGCTAGAGATACAATCGAGAGTGGCTACACCTTC. Translated: CSARDTIESGYTF.

In this sample, this clonotype turned up a few times. This chain links TRBV19 with TRBJ1-5; 7 bases align to TRBD1. Germline V gene sequence: CDR1 LNHDA, CDR2 SQIVND (reference sequence). V was pared by 6 bases and J by 6 bases, with 2 bases of the junction left unmatched. This CDR3 has 12 residues. The CDR3 DNA sequence: TGTGCCAGTAGACAGGGGTCTCAGCCCCAGCATTTT. It is translated as CASRQGSQPQHF.

CDR3 residues: CASSLPVTDTQYF. The CDR3 nucleotides are TGTGCCAGCAGTTTACCTGTCACAGATACGCAGTATTTT. J is TRBJ2-3 and V is TRBV28; D ambiguous. CDR1 and CDR2 from the germline V gene are MDHEN and SYDVKM. The CDR3 is made up of 13 amino acids. V lost 2 bases and J lost 2, with 5 bases in between.

The chain is built from TRBV11-2 and TRBJ2-1, with D possibly TRBD1 on 5 matching bases. CDR1 SGHAT and CDR2 FQNNGV come from the germline V gene. The CDR3 is 12 residues long. V was clipped by 5 bases and J by 7 bases, with 9 bases between them. The CDR3 coding sequence is TGTGCCAGCAGCCCCCAGGGAAATGAGCAGTTCTTC. It yields the protein CASSPQGNEQFF.